These 21 T cell receptor beta chains share one sample of origin, sequenced in a study of CXCR3-negative and CXCR3-positive naive CD8 T cells. The authors prepared UMI-labeled TRB cDNA libraries by 5' RACE. TCRdb processed the 5' RACE reads again and assigns one entry to each CDR3 protein, with no DNA. The sample includes about 9,600 distinct CDR3 sequences. The specimen sequenced was naive CXCR3- CD8+ T cells from blood. Subset reported: CD45RO-CCR7+CD27+CD95- naive CD8+ T cells lacking CXCR3 (TNR3-). All receptors derive from a human donor in good health. Some clones in this sample may be carry-over from other donors' samples.

The chain joins TRBV7-9 to TRBJ2-7. The CDR3 is made up of 14 amino acids. CDR1 is SEHNR, CDR2 FQNEAQ, per germline (reference sequence). This chain's CDR3 is CASSSDGTSYEQYF.

The rearrangement joins TRBV5-6 to TRBJ1-2. The germline V gene encodes CDR1 SGHDT and CDR2 YYEEEE. The CDR3 contains 14 residues. CDR3: CASSLVGGNYGYTF.

This clonotype ranks as medium-sized (0.01 to 0.1%) in terms of frequency. The chain carries TRBV5-1 and TRBJ2-1; TCRdb reports TRBD2, a call that lacks DNA to check it against. CDR3 length equals 15 residues. The germline V gene has CDR1 SGHRS and CDR2 YFSETQ. CDR3 loop: CASRVADSSYNEQFF.

The CDR3 protein is CSALIETGRGNQPQHF. The chain couples TRBV20-1 to TRBJ1-5; TCRdb designates TRBD1, a call that cannot be tested without DNA. This CDR3 region has 16 residues. Germline V CDR1 and CDR2: DFQATT, SNEGSKA (reference sequence).

This chain links TRBV11-2 with TRBJ2-1; as DNA is missing, the TRBD2 call by TCRdb cannot be tested. The CDR3 extends over 17 amino acids. Germline CDR1 reads SGHAT; CDR2 reads FQNNGV. The CDR3 sequence: CASSFGLAGVSYNEQFF. Looking up the rest from reference TRBV11-2 and TRBJ2-1 gives the full variable domain: EAGVAQSPRYKIIEKRQSVAFWCNPISGHATLYWYQQILGQGPKLLIQFQNNGVVDDSQLPKDRFSAERLKGVDSTLKIQPAKLEDSAVYLCASSFGLAGVSYNEQFFGPGTRLTVL.

The gene calls are TRBV3-1 and TRBJ2-7; no DNA is available, so the TRBD1 call from TCRdb remains unchecked. Germline-derived CDR1 and CDR2 are LGHDT and YNNKEL (reference sequence). CDR3 length: 14 amino acids. CDR3 residues: CASSPGDASYEQYF.

This clonotype is identified as medium-sized from frequency. The rearrangement joins TRBV7-2 to TRBJ2-5; TCRdb outputs TRBD2, but without DNA this stays unchecked. Germline-derived CDR1 and CDR2 are SGHTA and FQGNSA. The CDR3 covers 18 residues. CDR3 loop: CASSDGTSGIRVWETQYF. Full variable domain (remainder filled in from reference TRBV7-2 and TRBJ2-5): GAGVSQSPSNKVTEKGKDVELRCDPISGHTALYWYRQSLGQGLEFLIYFQGNSAPDKSGLPSDRFSAERTGGSVSTLTIQRTQQEDSAVYLCASSDGTSGIRVWETQYFGPGTRLLVL.

This clonotype is labeled medium-sized based on frequency. The chain carries TRBV5-1 and TRBJ1-1; TCRdb returns TRBD1, unconfirmable since there is no DNA. This CDR3 spans 14 amino acids. CDR1 is SGHRS, CDR2 YFSETQ, per germline. The CDR3 sequence: CASSSSGRNTEAFF.

By frequency, this clonotype registers medium-sized (0.01 to 0.1%). The CDR3: CASSANLMGEKLFF. V usage is TRBV7-6 and J usage is TRBJ1-4. The CDR3 is 14 residues long. Germline loops: CDR1 SGHVS, CDR2 FNYEAQ.

The chain uses TRBV29-1 and TRBJ2-3; TCRdb's D gene call, TRBD2, goes unchecked for lack of DNA. Per germline, CDR1 SQVTM and CDR2 ANQGSEA. The CDR3 is 14 amino acids. The CDR3 region is CSCLRSGGGDTQYF.

This clonotype is deemed medium-sized by its frequency. This rearrangement joins TRBV7-2 to TRBJ2-2; with no DNA, the TCRdb D assignment of TRBD1 cannot be verified. From germline, CDR1 is SGHTA and CDR2 FQGNSA. CDR3 length: 19 residues. The CDR3 here is CASSQSLQLGQRNTGELFF.

By frequency, this clonotype is medium-sized (0.01 to 0.1%). The V call is TRBV13, the J call TRBJ2-5. CDR1 and CDR2 from the germline V gene are PRHDT and FYEKMQ (reference sequence). The CDR3 length is 11 residues. CDR3: CASSFQETQYF.

Judged by frequency, this clonotype is medium-sized. The gene calls are TRBV6-6 and TRBJ2-1; TCRdb returns TRBD2, unconfirmable since there is no DNA. Germline CDR1 is MNHNY and CDR2 is SVGAGI (reference sequence). The CDR3 has 17 amino acids. CDR3: CASSYSRGNDAYNEQFF.

The genes are TRBV5-1 and TRBJ1-1. The CDR3 is made up of 15 amino acids. Germline V lookup: CDR1 SGHRS, CDR2 YFSETQ. CDR3 residues: CASSPAGGWNTEAFF. The full variable domain, completed using reference TRBV5-1 and TRBJ1-1, is KAGVTQTPRYLIKTRGQQVTLSCSPISGHRSVSWYQQTPGQGLQFLFEYFSETQRNKGNFPGRFSGRQFSNSRSEMNVSTLELGDSALYLCASSPAGGWNTEAFFGQGTRLTVV.

This sequence joins TRBV27 and TRBJ2-1; the TCRdb D gene call, TRBD1, has no DNA to confirm it. Germline CDR1 MNHEY, CDR2 SMNVEV (reference sequence). The CDR3 runs 15 residues. The CDR3 sequence: CASSSDRINYNEQFF.

This clonotype is labeled medium-sized based on frequency. V gene TRBV2 combines with J gene TRBJ1-1. CDR3 size: 12 residues. Germline-derived CDR1 and CDR2 are SNHLY and FYNNEI. CDR3 in amino acids: CARRGGGTEAFF.

Measured by frequency, this clonotype is medium-sized. The rearrangement uses TRBV7-8 and TRBJ1-2. This CDR3 contains 16 residues. Germline lookup yields CDR1 SGHVS and CDR2 FQNEAQ. The CDR3 region is CASSLAAGFSPYGYTF.

This chain uses TRBV12-3 or TRBV12-4 with TRBJ2-3; TCRdb indicates TRBD2, and absent DNA this call remains unverified. This CDR3 is 14 amino acids long. CDR3 in amino acids: CASSLAGGPDTQYF.

This clonotype ranks as medium-sized in terms of frequency. The chain combines TRBV6-5 with TRBJ1-5; with no DNA, the TCRdb D assignment of TRBD1 cannot be verified. CDR3 size: 14 residues. Germline V gives CDR1 MNHEY, CDR2 SVGAGI. CDR3 residues: CASSYSHGGQPQHF.

The chain joins TRBV24-1 to TRBJ1-6; the D gene TCRdb calls, TRBD1, cannot be checked with no DNA. CDR1 KGHDR and CDR2 SFDVKD come from the germline V gene. The CDR3 spans 15 residues. The CDR3 spells CATTPRAGGNSPLHF.

The chain has TRBV29-1 and TRBJ2-7; TCRdb selects TRBD1, and the lack of DNA leaves this call unchecked. Germline values: CDR1 SQVTM, CDR2 ANQGSEA. The CDR3 runs to 15 residues. CDR3 residues: CSVSSGTGVMGEQYF.